The 3 T cell receptor beta chains listed next were all sequenced from one sample in a study of T cell responses to AZD1222 COVID-19 vaccine. Clones were read by immunoSEQ multiplex PCR, and TCRdb kept only the in-frame ones, dropping some. The repertoire holds some 150,000 clones, with about 90% as singletons. This sample comprised peripheral blood, obtained on day 0 of MenACWY control vaccination. These TCRs come from an adult in good health.

The chain combines TRBV4-3 with TRBJ2-7; D gene unclear. CDR1 and CDR2 from the germline V gene are LGHNA and YSLEER. Trimming left V 4 bases short and J 4 bases short, with 11 bases between. There are 13 residues in the CDR3. The CDR3 DNA follows: TGCGCCAGCAGCCCGGAGCAAACTTACGAGCAGTACTTC. Its protein is CASSPEQTYEQYF.

V gene TRBV10-3 combines with J gene TRBJ2-1, with a weak D call TRBD1 (6 bases). Trimming took 4 bases from V and 0 from J, leaving 16 bases between them. The length of the CDR3 is 17 residues. CDR1 and CDR2 (germline): ENHRY, SYGVKD. The CDR3 reads CAISGGGQGSSYNEQFF. CDR3 DNA: TGTGCCATCAGTGGGGGCGGGCAGGGGAGCTCCTACAATGAGCAGTTCTTC.

This chain connects TRBV2 to TRBJ2-5, with TRBD1 matching over 8 bases. CDR1 SNHLY and CDR2 FYNNEI come from the germline V gene. V trimming: 7 bases; J trimming: 5 bases; junction bases outside the gene matches: 12. This CDR3 region has 15 residues. Written as DNA, the CDR3 is TGTGCCAGCACTTTATTTGCAGGGGGCCAGGAGACCCAGTACTTC. It specifies CASTLFAGGQETQYF.